The present entry profiles one T cell receptor (beta chain) with its context. Antigen: not known. With 60 Vbeta and 13 Jbeta primers, the PCR was carried out. Generated by immunoSEQ multiplex PCR, the TCRdb table keeps only in-frame clones and is missing some. The repertoire shows about 140,000 clones; the top ten hold 0.9% to 1%. The data derive from a study of cytomegalovirus exposure and HLA in healthy donors. Germline CDR1 and CDR2: MNHNS and SASEGT. V gave up 5 bases and J gave up 4 bases; unmatched junction bases: 6. This CDR3 contains 15 residues. Points from the study as a whole: The CMV antigen specificity of a few CMV-associated chains was confirmed through in vitro analysis. Reports described diagnosis of cytomegalovirus status by the classifier as highly specific and sensitive. In a later analysis, productive TCRs from donors in an Asian-associated ancestry cluster reportedly carried fewer N-insertions than the cohort mean.

Each donor was nominally healthy when sampled (though unrecorded immune exposures were likely). Sample: PBMCs. The chain links TRBV6-1 to TRBJ2-5, with 11 nucleotides matching TRBD2. This TCR derives from a male donor in good health and CMV-seronegative. The CDR3 is CASSQLAGVGETQYF. The CDR3 coding sequence is TGTGCCAGCAGTCAACTAGCGGGAGTTGGAGAGACCCAGTACTTC.